This T cell receptor beta chain came from a study of cytomegalovirus exposure and HLA in healthy donors. Despite likely unrecorded immune exposures, the donors were nominally healthy at the time of sampling. Study results and limitations: Later findings reportedly placed an Asian-associated ancestry cluster below the approximately 670-donor mean for N-insertions. The authors listed 180 or so TCR beta chains as cytomegalovirus-associated.

On this clone: The target antigen is unknown.

PCR employed 60 Vbeta and 13 Jbeta primers. The table came from immunoSEQ multiplex PCR; TCRdb's copy has only in-frame clones and leaves some out. The sample lists about 270,000 clones; about 66% were seen once. Trimming removed 5 bases from V and 8 bases from J; junction bases left unmatched: 18. Germline loops: CDR1 SGHNT, CDR2 YYREEE (reference sequence). CDR3 length equals 16 residues. The chain employs TRBV5-4 and TRBJ1-2; TRBD1 matches 7 bases. This sequence originates from a female donor in good health and CMV-seronegative. The sample comprised PBMCs. CDR3 sequence reads: CASRKPSSGTVGGYTF. CDR3 DNA sequence: TGTGCCAGCAGGAAACCTAGCTCCGGGACAGTGGGGGGCTACACCTTC.